This T cell receptor beta chain was captured in a study of T-cell memory formation after mild COVID-19 (dated by TCRdb to 2020 to 2022). About the investigation overall: TCR sequence clusters from the two donors were largely donor specific. T-cell clones expanding and contracting after mild COVID-19 in two donors were tracked by longitudinal TCRalpha and TCRbeta repertoire sequencing. The cohort was made up of two young adult volunteers, one female and one male, who were previously healthy. What the research found in general, with its limitations: From day 15 to 85, contracting clones showed balanced CD4/CD8 phenotypes, whereas a second wave of clones that expanded from day 15 to 37 leaned towards CD4+. Only two mild cases were covered in the study, and larger cohorts including severe cases with pre-infection samples were considered necessary. Whether the second-wave clones peaking on day 37 were SARS-CoV-2 specific was not confirmed. Some responding clones were detected in pre-infection memory, suggesting pre-existing cross-reactive memory T cells joined the SARS-CoV-2 response. Contracting CD4+ clones turned up mainly in the CM and EM memory subsets, whereas EMRA was where CD8+ clones were enriched.

CDR1 and CDR2 were assigned from the germline V gene as SGHRS and YFSETQ. Between the V and J ends, shortened by 5 bases and 8 bases respectively, the junction contains 14 bases. The CDR3 contains 13 residues, cysteine and phenylalanine counted. CDR3 DNA only is kept here, 39 bases in frame from base 1. Of note for this clonotype: Its antigen remains unidentified. No per-base quality is available; no much larger clone lies one base away.

For sequencing, an Illumina NovaSeq 6000 was employed. TCRalpha and TCRbeta cDNA libraries were constructed by 5'RACE with constant-segment primers, with sample barcodes and unique molecular identifiers being introduced. RNA was extracted from every sample with Trizol reagent. Amplification of the libraries took two PCR steps, and the second step added a second sample barcode plus Illumina TruSeq adapters. Sequencing of libraries was performed on an Illumina NovaSeq with 2 x 150 bp paired-end reads. Per the original workflow: Reads were demultiplexed and collapsed into UMI-guided consensus sequences with migec v1.2.7. Using mixcr v2.1.11, UMI consensuses were aligned to TRA and TRB V and J templates and then assembled into clonotypes. A clonotype was counted as expanded or contracted only if both edgeR and NoisET called the change significant, with noise models trained on biological replicates. For edgeR calls, the cutoffs were a false discovery rate-adjusted p below 0.01 and a log2 fold-change threshold of 1. As an exploratory analysis of dynamics, PCA with hierarchical clustering was applied to max-normalized trajectories of the 1000 most abundant clonotypes. Separately sequenced CD4+ and CD8+ repertoires were used to assign the CD4 or CD8 phenotype of responding clones. TCRdb handled the public reads itself, with Q25 trimming in fastp and clone calling in MiXCR, and kept productive beta chains. Here each entry gathers all rows of one CDR3 protein and keeps the most common genes and DNA. Here the V and J calls rest on TCRdb's processing, not on the authors' analysis. The sample includes roughly 110,000 distinct CDR3 sequences, with about 20% observed a single time. The ten largest clones take up about 42% of the sample.

PBMCs were isolated by Ficoll-Paque density gradient centrifugation. The source is a man younger than 35 who had mild COVID-19 (a few samples of this study predate the infection). The sample titles of this study are shuffled in the database, so cell type and time point are left out; the donor was told from shared clones. The chain is assembled from TRBV5-1 and TRBJ2-1, and perhaps TRBD2 as D gene, on 5 matching bases. Sequencing was done on a sample of PBMCs or a T cell subset sorted from them (not recorded which). The sequenced DNA: TGCGCCAGCAGGAGGACTTCCGGCGATGAGCAGTTCTTC. It translates to CASRRTSGDEQFF.